The 5 T cell receptor beta chains below all came from one sample that was sequenced in a study of post-analysis software for immune sequencing data. General observations from the study: In patients, TRBV5-6, TRBV5-1 and TRBV20-1 belonged to five or six TRBV segments found more frequently than in controls.

Their recognized antigens are unknown. Each TCR beta cDNA library carried unique molecular identifiers. MiXCR, run by TCRdb on the PCR reads, gives a single entry per CDR3 protein. The profile covers about 820,000 distinct CDR3 sequences, with 53% appearing a single time and approximately 4.5% taken by the ten largest. The specimen was blood. These receptors came from a girl between 5 and 17 years old with multiple sclerosis.

The table lists this clonotype with a few counts. The CDR3 sequence is CASSLLGRYGYTF. As DNA, the CDR3 is TGTGCCAGCAGTTTACTGGGAAGATATGGCTACACCTTC. The rearrangement links TRBV27 to TRBJ1-2; D uncertain. Trimming removed 2 bases from V and 5 bases from J, with 9 bases in between. The CDR3 length is 13 residues. Germline-derived CDR1 and CDR2 are MNHEY and SMNVEV (reference sequence).

This clonotype was recorded only once. The V gene is TRBV2, the J gene TRBJ2-3; 10 bases match TRBD2. CDR1 and CDR2 (germline): SNHLY, FYNNEI. The CDR3 totals 16 residues. V lost 5 bases and J lost 0; bases outside the gene matches: 5. Here the CDR3 reads CASSPSGGSSTDTQYF. CDR3 nucleotide sequence: TGTGCCAGCAGTCCTAGCGGGGGCTCTAGCACAGATACGCAGTATTTT.

V usage is TRBV20-1 and J usage is TRBJ1-2; D ambiguous. The CDR3 is made up of 13 amino acids. The V end lost 3 bases, the J end lost 7 bases, and 15 bases lay between the germline ends. Per germline, CDR1 DFQATT and CDR2 SNEGSKA (reference sequence). CDR3 sequence: CSARTLTTGGYTF. The CDR3 DNA reads as TGCAGTGCTAGGACACTGACGACTGGTGGCTACACCTTC.

The gene calls are TRBV14 and TRBJ2-3; 12 bases match TRBD2. There are 16 residues in the CDR3. Germline values: CDR1 SGHDN, CDR2 FVKESK. The V and J ends lost 4 bases and 5 bases, in that order; junction bases with no gene match: 7. CDR3 protein: CASSRRTSGVGDTQYF. The CDR3 DNA is TGTGCCAGCAGCCGTCGGACTAGCGGGGTTGGAGATACGCAGTATTTT.

The sample holds many counts of this clonotype. The rearrangement joins TRBV20-1 to TRBJ2-5, with no clear D. Germline CDR1 is DFQATT and CDR2 is SNEGSKA (reference sequence). This CDR3 has 16 residues. The V gene lost 0 bases and the J gene lost 0 bases, with 14 bases spanning the gap. CDR3 in amino acids: CSARDYEKTYQETQYF. The CDR3 region has the DNA TGCAGTGCTAGAGATTATGAGAAAACATACCAAGAGACCCAGTACTTC.